This is a list of T cell receptor beta chains from one sample in a study of T cells in Graves' hyperthyroidism and ophthalmopathy. MiXCR was run by TCRdb on the multiplex PCR reads, yielding one entry per CDR3 protein. The top ten clones hold approximately 7.5% of a sample with about 400,000 distinct CDR3 sequences, approximately 15% of them seen once. The specimen sequenced was blood. Every receptor here comes from a woman aged 18-35 years with Graves' hyperthyroidism. Both conserved end residues are part of each CDR3. D genes are given only for firm matches. Clone size is not always given. Where it is, it says once, few, many or a class for expanded clones.

cdr3_length	clone_size	j_call	v_call	d_call	cdr3_aa	cdr3_nt
15	NA	TRBJ2-7	TRBV28	TRBD1	CALSPPGQDIYEQYF	TGTGCCTTATCCCCGCCGGGACAGGATATCTACGAGCAGTACTTC
14	many	TRBJ2-3	TRBV5-1	TRBD2	CASSEQRAGTTQYF	TGCGCCAGCAGTGAACAAAGAGCGGGAACTACGCAGTATTTT
12	NA	TRBJ2-3	TRBV19	NA	CASAAGTDTQYF	TGTGCCAGTGCCGCCGGCACAGATACGCAGTATTTT
14	many	TRBJ1-5	TRBV29-1	TRBD1	CSVSTGTTNQPQHF	TGCAGCGTTTCGACAGGGACTACTAATCAGCCCCAGCATTTT
14	NA	TRBJ1-1	TRBV5-1	NA	CASSLEQGTTEAFF	TGCGCCAGCAGCTTGGAACAGGGAACCACTGAAGCTTTCTTT
15	many	TRBJ1-6	TRBV6-1	NA	CASVGGSGARSPLHF	TGTGCCAGCGTGGGAGGCTCTGGAGCAAGATCACCCCTCCACTTT
15	many	TRBJ1-2	TRBV30	TRBD1	CAWSQGTGGYYGYTF	TGTGCCTGGAGCCAAGGGACAGGGGGATACTATGGCTACACCTTC
12	many	TRBJ2-3	TRBV2	NA	CASRGTLDTQYF	TGTGCCAGCAGAGGGACTCTGGATACGCAGTATTTT
14	NA	TRBJ2-7	TRBV5-4	NA	CASSSGGVSYEQYF	TGTGCCAGCAGCTCTGGAGGGGTCTCCTACGAGCAGTACTTC
16	NA	TRBJ1-1	TRBV11-2	NA	CASSHRYRHVNTEAFF	TGTGCCAGCAGCCACAGGTATAGACATGTGAACACTGAAGCTTTCTTT
16	few	TRBJ2-3	TRBV5-1	NA	CASSLAAGAPTDTQYF	TGCGCCAGCAGCTTGGCTGCAGGGGCCCCCACAGATACGCAGTATTTT
15	few	TRBJ2-5	TRBV6-5	NA	CASSYRGLPQETQYF	TGTGCCAGCAGTTACAGGGGTCTCCCTCAAGAGACCCAGTACTTC
14	few	TRBJ1-6	TRBV2	NA	CASTGTDHNSPLHF	TGTGCCAGCACCGGGACGGACCATAATTCACCCCTCCACTTT
13	many	TRBJ2-2	TRBV19	NA	CASSIGVTGELFF	TGTGCCAGTAGTATAGGGGTGACCGGGGAGCTGTTTTTT
13	many	TRBJ2-2	TRBV19	NA	CASSTGRTGELFF	TGTGCCAGTAGTACAGGGCGGACCGGGGAGCTGTTTTTT
15	many	TRBJ2-1	TRBV20-1	TRBD2	CSARVAGAPYNEQFF	TGCAGTGCTAGGGTAGCGGGAGCGCCCTACAATGAGCAGTTCTTC
14	NA	TRBJ2-7	TRBV20-1	NA	CSASSQGGGYEQYF	TGCAGTGCTTCTAGTCAGGGGGGAGGCTACGAGCAGTACTTC
18	many	TRBJ2-1	TRBV29-1	TRBD2	CSARPGSGKSEGDNEQFF	TGCAGCGCCCGCCCAGGCAGCGGGAAATCAGAGGGTGACAATGAGCAGTTCTTC
15	many	TRBJ2-7	TRBV7-2	NA	CASSVNRDVYHEQYF	TGTGCCAGCAGCGTAAACCGGGATGTTTACCACGAGCAGTACTTC
13	many	TRBJ2-7	TRBV18	NA	CASRAGAENEQYF	TGTGCCAGCCGAGCAGGGGCAGAGAACGAGCAGTACTTC
15	many	TRBJ1-1	TRBV2	NA	CASSEALLGASRAFF	TGTGCCAGCAGTGAAGCGCTTCTGGGCGCCAGCCGGGCTTTCTTT
14	many	TRBJ2-7	TRBV6-1	TRBD2	CATKGLAESYEQYF	TGTGCCACTAAGGGACTAGCGGAGTCCTACGAGCAGTACTTC